These T cell receptor beta chains were read from a single sample in a study of CD8+ T cells in alopecia areata. Here immunoSEQ multiplex PCR was the method, and the copy in TCRdb shows in-frame clones only, minus some. This sample has about 110,000 clones; approximately 54% occur once, and the top ten carry approximately 12%. Specimen: CD8+ T cells sorted from blood, collected at week 24, from a patient treated with tofacitinib. These receptors all stem from a human donor with alopecia areata. CDR3s include the opening cysteine and the closing phenylalanine or tryptophan. D genes are given only for firm matches. Size is omitted from some rows. Given values are once, few, many or a class for expanded clones.

>NA|TRBV13|TRBD1|14|TRBJ2-1
CASHAAGGYNEQFF
TGTGCCAGCCACGCAGCAGGGGGTTACAATGAGCAGTTCTTC
>NA|TRBV13|NA|14|TRBJ2-4
CASSHGTAKNIQYF
TGTGCCAGCAGCCATGGGACAGCCAAAAACATTCAGTACTTC
>NA|TRBV29-1|NA|17|TRBJ2-1
CSVDPVAGIGSYNEQFF
TGCAGCGTTGACCCAGTGGCGGGGATAGGCTCCTACAATGAGCAGTTCTTC
>NA|TRBV9|NA|15|TRBJ1-1
CASSVKPERGTEAFF
TGTGCCAGCAGCGTAAAACCGGAAAGGGGCACTGAAGCTTTCTTT
>NA|TRBV5-1|NA|15|TRBJ2-7
CASSLTGEGSYEQYF
TGCGCCAGCAGCTTGACAGGGGAGGGGTCCTACGAGCAGTACTTC
>NA|TRBV29-1|TRBD1|16|TRBJ2-5
CSVDEDGWGQYGTQYF
TGCAGCGTTGATGAGGACGGATGGGGACAGTACGGGACCCAGTACTTC
>NA|TRBV19|NA|16|TRBJ1-6
CASSINHLVDNSPLHF
TGTGCCAGTAGTATCAACCATCTGGTGGATAATTCACCCCTCCACTTT
>NA|TRBV9|TRBD1|15|TRBJ2-1
CASSAPDRGPGEQFF
TGTGCCAGCAGCGCCCCGGACAGGGGGCCGGGTGAGCAGTTCTTC
>NA|TRBV6-4|TRBD2|15|TRBJ2-2
CASSDTSGGAGELFF
TGTGCCAGCAGTGACACTAGCGGGGGGGCCGGGGAGCTGTTTTTT
>few|TRBV4-1|NA|16|TRBJ1-1
CASSQSEGTRNTEAFF
TGCGCCAGCAGCCAATCCGAGGGGACGAGGAACACTGAAGCTTTCTTT
>NA|TRBV11-2|NA|17|TRBJ1-2
CASSLVRSGQVNYGYTF
TGTGCCAGCAGCTTAGTCCGATCGGGACAAGTTAACTATGGCTACACCTTC
>few|TRBV11-2|TRBD2|17|TRBJ2-7
CASSFVCREAVACEQYF
TGTGCCAGCAGCTTTGTATGCCGGGAGGCTGTGGCCTGCGAGCAGTACTTC
>NA|TRBV11-2|NA|12|TRBJ1-5
CASSPQDQPQHF
TGTGCCAGCAGCCCGCAGGATCAGCCCCAGCATTTT
>once|TRBV12-5|NA|12|TRBJ2-1
CASGLGQLEQFF
TGTGCTAGTGGTTTGGGACAGTTAGAGCAGTTCTTC
>NA|TRBV5-4|TRBD1|16|TRBJ2-5
CASSSPTGGVLETQYF
TGTGCCAGCAGCTCCCCGACAGGGGGCGTTTTGGAGACCCAGTACTTC
>NA|TRBV30|TRBD1|15|TRBJ2-2
CARTTGTGSTGELFF
TGTGCCCGAACCACCGGGACAGGGTCCACCGGGGAGCTGTTTTTT
>once|TRBV6-5|TRBD1|14|TRBJ2-1
CASSGQGASNEQFF
TGTGCCAGCAGTGGACAGGGGGCAAGCAATGAGCAGTTCTTC
>few|TRBV6-5|NA|14|TRBJ1-2
CASSYHMGLYGYTF
TGTGCCAGCAGTTATCACATGGGGCTCTATGGCTACACCTTC